This T cell receptor (beta chain) was recorded in a study of OX40 agonist ivuxolimab in advanced cancers. Comment on this clone: Antigen unknown.

Sequencing used immunoSEQ multiplex PCR; TCRdb keeps in-frame clones, though not all of them. Among about 60,000 clones listed, 88% were seen once. The CDR3 spans 14 residues. Germline V gene sequence: CDR1 KGHSH, CDR2 LQKENI. V was clipped by 6 bases and J by 8 bases; unmatched bases: 10. Study-level results: Doses of 0.1 to 3.0 mg/kg were accompanied by clonal expansion of CD4+ and CD8+ blood T cells by week 6. Antigen specificity was not determined for the expanded peripheral T cells.

The J gene is TRBJ2-1, the V gene TRBV18; 7 positions match TRBD2. The specimen comprised CD4+ or CD8+ T cells sorted from blood, sampled in a trial of the OX40 agonist ivuxolimab. The receptor comes from an adult with an advanced solid tumor such as melanoma, head and neck, liver or kidney cancer. This chain's CDR3 is CASSQAGRWDEQFF. The CDR3 DNA follows: TGTGCCAGCTCTCAAGCGGGGAGGTGGGATGAGCAGTTCTTC.